One T cell receptor beta chain is described in this entry. What it binds is unknown. This record comes from a study of radiation and T cells in renal cell carcinoma. Time point denoted: baseline pretreatment blood. The sample's treatment: 15 Gy SBRT to primary tumor, nephrectomy 4 weeks later. TCRdb's copy holds only in-frame clones and misses some; the assay was immunoSEQ multiplex PCR. In the table there are 110,000 to 150,000 clones, approximately 90% of which are singletons. Study-wide results and caveats: Without pretreatment biopsies, baseline tumor clonotype presence was undetermined.

CDR1 and CDR2 (germline): SGHAT, FQNNGV. The CDR3 loop spans 17 amino acids. V lost 0 bases, J lost 0 bases, and 14 bases lay in between. V is TRBV11-2 and J is TRBJ1-2; weak D call: TRBD1 (6 bases). This clonotype originated in a woman aged 50 to 60 with renal cell carcinoma. Sample: blood, taken from a patient whose treatment included radiotherapy and nephrectomy. CDR3 protein: CASSLDFRDTPNYGYTF. The CDR3 DNA reads as TGTGCCAGCAGCTTAGATTTCCGGGACACTCCTAACTATGGCTACACCTTC.